This TCR beta chain derives from a study of T cells in localized non-small cell lung cancer. Study results and caveats: When the top 100 tumor clones were examined, a median around 61 of them also appeared in the adjacent lung, which was paired and uninvolved. As only one tumor region underwent sequencing, heterogeneity remains possible. Longer overall survival was associated with a higher density of T cells in the blood. Adjacent uninvolved lung tissue had the highest T cell clonality, exceeding tumor.

Clones were read by immunoSEQ multiplex PCR, and TCRdb kept only the in-frame ones, dropping some. The data show roughly 64,000 clones, 81% seen once. Germline-derived CDR1 and CDR2 are SGHDN and FVKESK. The CDR3 covers 12 residues. Trimming removed 0 bases at V and 9 bases at J, with 9 bases between. For this clone: Its antigen is currently unknown.

The sequenced sample was PBMCs, obtained before any cancer treatment. This sequence joins TRBV14 and TRBJ2-7; D ambiguous. The sequence was obtained from a man between 40 and 75 years old with stage II lung adenocarcinoma. This CDR3 reads CASSQEVSRQYF. Here the CDR3 DNA reads TGTGCCAGCAGCCAAGAAGTTAGTAGGCAGTACTTC.